This T cell receptor beta chain was captured by sequencing in a study of CD8 T cells in ankylosing spondylitis. Study results and caveats: Significant enrichment of disease-linked clones was reported in matched ankylosing spondylitis synovial fluid. With a CD8+ phenotype, disease-linked clones were relatively rare in peripheral blood. Ankylosing spondylitis blood appeared to carry a characteristic TCR beta motif of seven to nine highly homologous variants.

Germline CDR1 and CDR2: SGHTS and YDEGEE. The CDR3 is made up of 15 amino acids. The ends were cut back, 0 bases at V and 5 bases at J, with 15 bases in the middle. It was by quantitative 5'-RACE with molecular barcodes that TCR beta libraries were made. From the 5' RACE reads, TCRdb called clonotypes with MiXCR, one entry per CDR3 protein. Here the sample spans under 950,000 distinct CDR3 sequences, around 19% being singletons. As for this clonotype: Its antigen is not known.

V and J are TRBV5-8 and TRBJ2-7; TRBD1 is a possible D gene (6 bases). The sequenced sample was blood, either unsorted or a sorted T cell fraction (not recorded which). The source is a male donor with ankylosing spondylitis. In DNA, the CDR3 is TGTGCCAGCAGCTTGGCGACCTACAGGGACCACGAGCAGTACTTC. It yields the protein CASSLATYRDHEQYF.